This T cell receptor beta chain emerged from a study of T-cell memory formation after mild COVID-19 (dated by TCRdb to 2020 to 2023). About the study as a whole: Most TCR sequence clusters were specific to one of the two donors. The cohort comprised two young, previously healthy adult volunteers, one female and one male. In two donors, T-cell clones that expanded and contracted after mild COVID-19 were followed by sequencing TCRalpha and TCRbeta repertoires longitudinally. The research as a whole found: Contracting CD4+ clones were found mainly in CM and EM memory subsets, while CD8+ clones were enriched in EMRA. Only two mild cases were covered in the study, and larger cohorts including severe cases with pre-infection samples were considered necessary. Balanced CD4/CD8 phenotypes were observed for clones contracting from day 15 to 85, whereas a bias towards CD4+ was observed for a second wave of clones expanding from day 15 to 37. The detection of some responding clones in pre-infection memory suggests that pre-existing cross-reactive memory T cells joined the SARS-CoV-2 response. Whether the second-wave clones peaking on day 37 were SARS-CoV-2 specific was not confirmed.

These reads were obtained on an Illumina NovaSeq 6000. Using 5'RACE with constant-segment primers, TCRalpha and TCRbeta cDNA libraries were constructed, with sample barcodes and unique molecular identifiers added in the process. Trizol reagent was used to extract RNA from every sample. The libraries were amplified in two PCR steps, and the second step added a second sample barcode and Illumina TruSeq adapters. Libraries were sequenced on an Illumina NovaSeq with 2 x 150 bp paired-end reads. The study's processing was this. With migec v1.2.7, reads were demultiplexed and then collapsed into UMI-guided consensus sequences. With mixcr v2.1.11, UMI consensuses were aligned to TRA and TRB V and J templates and assembled into clonotypes. Expanded or contracted clonotypes were those called significant by both edgeR and NoisET, with noise models trained on biological replicates. For edgeR calls, a false discovery rate-adjusted p below 0.01 and a log2 fold-change threshold of 1 were applied. As an exploratory analysis of dynamics, PCA with hierarchical clustering was applied to max-normalized trajectories of the 1000 most abundant clonotypes. The CD4 or CD8 phenotype of responding clones was assigned using the separately sequenced CD4+ and CD8+ repertoires. TCRdb applied fastp at Q25 and MiXCR to the public reads, then kept only in-frame beta chains. Every entry covers one CDR3 protein and lists the most common genes and DNA from its rows. The V and J calls follow TCRdb's processing rather than the paper's. The sample table holds about 430,000 distinct CDR3 sequences, of which more than 15% were seen once. The ten largest clones take up about 22% of the sample.

Ficoll-Paque density gradient centrifugation was used to isolate PBMCs. With respect to this clonotype: Which antigen it targets is not known. Base qualities are not provided; no much larger clone lies one nucleotide away.

Its CDR3 holds 15 amino acids, cysteine through phenylalanine. Only the CDR3 DNA is retained, 45 bases long and in frame from the first base. V was cut back by 5 bases and J by 7 bases, leaving a gap of 18 bases between them. According to the germline V gene, CDR1 reads MNHEY and CDR2 reads SVGAGI. Recombination connected TRBV6-5 to TRBJ2-1; the D gene is perhaps TRBD1 or TRBD2, as each covers 5 bases. Sequences were obtained from PBMCs or a T cell subset sorted from them (not recorded which). This sequence originates from a young man who had mild COVID-19 (a few samples of this study predate the infection). The sample titles of this study are shuffled in the database, so cell type and time point are left out; the donor was told from shared clones. The sequence in DNA is TGTGCCAGCAGTCAACAAGAGGGACCGTGGAATGAGCAGTTCTTC. It translates as CASSQQEGPWNEQFF.